A single sample is the source of the 14 T cell receptor beta chains below, sequenced in a study of CXCR3-negative and CXCR3-positive naive CD8 T cells. The authors prepared UMI-labeled TRB cDNA libraries by 5' RACE. TCRdb re-called the 5' RACE reads and catalogs CDR3 proteins one per entry, DNA excluded. Its clone listing holds under 9,500 distinct CDR3 sequences. Sequenced: naive CXCR3- CD8+ T cells from blood. Subset defined: CD45RO-CCR7+CD27+CD95- naive CD8+ T cells lacking CXCR3 (TNR3-). These receptors came from a human donor in good health. Some clones in this sample may be carry-over from other donors' samples.

The J gene is TRBJ2-7, the V gene TRBV5-1; there is no DNA to check the TCRdb D call of TRBD1. The germline CDR1 and CDR2 sequences are SGHRS and YFSETQ. The CDR3 consists of 12 residues. The CDR3 sequence is CASSPGAYEQYF.

The chain joins TRBV29-1 to TRBJ2-1. The CDR3 has 11 amino acids. The V gene's germline CDR1 is SQVTM and CDR2 ANQGSEA. CDR3 loop: CSVAQRGEQFF.

This rearrangement joins TRBV29-1 to TRBJ1-2; TCRdb designates TRBD1, a call that cannot be tested without DNA. This CDR3 is built from 15 residues. Germline V gene sequence: CDR1 SQVTM, CDR2 ANQGSEA. The CDR3 sequence is CSSWGGLGKDYGYTF.

Here the CDR3 reads CASTHQGLTEAFF. The V call is TRBV19, the J call TRBJ1-1. CDR3 length equals 13 residues. The germline gives CDR1 LNHDA, CDR2 SQIVND (reference sequence).

This chain links TRBV12-3 or TRBV12-4 with TRBJ2-7. This CDR3 comprises 12 residues. The CDR3 protein is CASSFSEDEQYF.

This clonotype registers medium-sized (0.01 to 0.1%) by frequency. J is TRBJ2-1 and V is TRBV5-5; TCRdb gives TRBD2 as the D gene, but with no DNA this cannot be confirmed. The CDR3 spans 16 residues. Germline V gene sequence: CDR1 SGHKS, CDR2 YYEKEE (reference sequence). The CDR3 spells CASSLRTSGVFNEQFF.

The V and J genes are TRBV29-1 and TRBJ2-3; without DNA, the TCRdb call of TRBD1 cannot be checked. The CDR3 spans 14 residues. The germline CDR1 and CDR2 sequences are SQVTM and ANQGSEA. The CDR3 reads CSAEGGSGTDTQYF.

The rearrangement links TRBV7-2 to TRBJ1-4. This CDR3 has 15 residues. Germline V gene data show CDR1 as SGHTA and CDR2 as FQGNSA. The CDR3 reads CASSVHGATNEKLFF.

The gene calls are TRBV9 and TRBJ2-2; TCRdb reports TRBD2, a call that lacks DNA to check it against. Germline CDR1 reads SGDLS; CDR2 reads YYNGEE. CDR3 length equals 13 residues. CDR3 amino acids: CASEGTLAGELFF.

The chain combines TRBV25-1 with TRBJ1-2; as DNA is missing, the TRBD1 call by TCRdb cannot be tested. The CDR3 loop spans 13 amino acids. Germline V CDR1 and CDR2: MGHDK, SYGVNS. The CDR3 region is CASSAGTGDGYTF.

This clonotype shows up as medium-sized by frequency. The V call is TRBV29-1, the J call TRBJ2-5; the TRBD1 assignment by TCRdb is unverifiable without DNA. Germline V CDR1 and CDR2: SQVTM, ANQGSEA. The CDR3 consists of 15 residues. The CDR3 is CSVVLGTEYQETQYF. The variable domain in full, with the rest retrieved from reference TRBV29-1 and TRBJ2-5, is SAVISQKPSRDICQRGTSLTIQCQVDSQVTMMFWYRQQPGQSLTLIATANQGSEATYESGFVIDKFPISRPNLTFSTLTVSNMSPEDSSIYLCSVVLGTEYQETQYFGPGTRLLVL.

The V gene is TRBV2, the J gene TRBJ2-5. The length of the CDR3 is 15 residues. Germline CDR1 and CDR2: SNHLY and FYNNEI. The CDR3: CASKTGIGFKETQYF.

The chain has TRBV5-6 and TRBJ2-6; checking the TCRdb D call of TRBD1 is not possible without DNA. From germline, CDR1 is SGHDT and CDR2 YYEEEE. The CDR3 sequence is 18 residues long. CDR3 sequence reads: CASSPRDRGLAGANVLTF.

This clonotype ranks as medium-sized in terms of frequency. The V gene is TRBV18, the J gene TRBJ2-1; the TCRdb call, TRBD2, lacks DNA for checking. The CDR3 sequence is 15 residues long. Germline CDR1 and CDR2: KGHSH and LQKENI. The CDR3 protein is CASSGTSGGVDEQFF.